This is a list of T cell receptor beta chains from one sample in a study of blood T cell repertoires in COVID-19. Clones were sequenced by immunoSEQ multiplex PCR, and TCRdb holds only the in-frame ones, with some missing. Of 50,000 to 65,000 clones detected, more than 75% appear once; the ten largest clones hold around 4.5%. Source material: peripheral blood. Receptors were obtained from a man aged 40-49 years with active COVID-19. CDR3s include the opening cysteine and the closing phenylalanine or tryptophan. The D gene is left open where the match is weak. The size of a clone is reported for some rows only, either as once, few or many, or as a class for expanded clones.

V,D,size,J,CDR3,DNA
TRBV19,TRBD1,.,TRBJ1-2,CASSPTGADYGYTF,TGTGCCAGTAGCCCGACAGGGGCCGACTATGGCTACACCTTC
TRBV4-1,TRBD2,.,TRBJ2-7,CASSQGAGTSGRFSYEQYF,TGCGCCAGCAGCCAAGGGGCCGGGACTAGCGGGAGGTTTTCCTACGAGCAGTACTTC
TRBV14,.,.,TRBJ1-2,CASGVGSNYGYTF,TGTGCCAGCGGAGTTGGGTCTAACTATGGCTACACCTTC
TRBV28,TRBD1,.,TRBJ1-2,CASRGQGIYGYTF,TGTGCCAGCAGGGGACAGGGAATCTATGGCTACACCTTC
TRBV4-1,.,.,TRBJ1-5,CASSQDSVGRSNQPQHF,TGCGCCAGCAGCCAAGATAGTGTCGGTCGTAGCAATCAGCCCCAGCATTTT
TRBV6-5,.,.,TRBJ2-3,CASSYQRPFTDTQYF,TGTGCCAGCAGTTACCAGCGGCCGTTCACAGATACGCAGTATTTT
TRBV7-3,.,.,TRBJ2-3,CASSTYSADTQYF,TGTGCCAGCAGCACCTATTCGGCAGATACGCAGTATTTT
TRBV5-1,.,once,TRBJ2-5,CASSLAATRGQETQYF,TGCGCCAGCAGCTTGGCCGCGACTCGAGGGCAGGAGACCCAGTACTTC
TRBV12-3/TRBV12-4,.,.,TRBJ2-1,CASSQGGNEQFF,TGTGCCAGCAGCCAGGGGGGTAATGAGCAGTTCTTC
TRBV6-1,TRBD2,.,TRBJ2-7,CASSGGRASGNYEQYF,TGTGCCAGCAGTGGGGGTAGGGCTAGCGGGAATTACGAGCAGTACTTC
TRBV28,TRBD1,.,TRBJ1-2,CASSFQGAINYGYTF,TGTGCCAGCAGTTTTCAGGGGGCGATCAACTATGGCTACACCTTC
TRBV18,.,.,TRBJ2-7,CASSPRGGVSSYEQYF,TGTGCCAGCTCACCACGAGGCGGGGTAAGCTCCTACGAGCAGTACTTC
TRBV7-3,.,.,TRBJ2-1,CASSDRGSSYNEQFF,TGTGCCAGCAGCGACCGGGGGAGCTCCTACAATGAGCAGTTCTTC
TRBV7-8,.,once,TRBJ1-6,CASSLALSPLHF,TGTGCCAGCAGCTTAGCCCTTTCACCCCTCCACTTT
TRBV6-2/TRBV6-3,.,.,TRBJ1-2,CASSRRDGYTF,TGTGCCAGCAGTCGCCGGGATGGCTACACCTTC
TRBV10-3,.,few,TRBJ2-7,CAISDWLAGEQYF,TGTGCCATCAGTGATTGGCTAGCAGGCGAGCAGTACTTC
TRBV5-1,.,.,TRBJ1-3,CASSLLGAIDGNTIYF,TGCGCCAGCAGCTTGCTAGGGGCAATAGACGGAAACACCATATATTTT
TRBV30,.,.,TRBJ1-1,CAWSIMNTEAFF,TGTGCCTGGAGTATTATGAACACTGAAGCTTTCTTT
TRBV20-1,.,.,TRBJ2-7,CSASEGLSEQYF,TGCAGTGCTAGTGAAGGACTAAGCGAGCAGTACTTC
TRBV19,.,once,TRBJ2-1,CASSIWGRTSNEQFF,TGTGCCAGTAGTATATGGGGCAGGACCTCCAATGAGCAGTTCTTC
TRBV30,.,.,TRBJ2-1,CAWNGGGASGLDEQFF,TGTGCCTGGAACGGAGGGGGGGCTAGCGGCCTCGATGAGCAGTTCTTC
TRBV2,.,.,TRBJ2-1,CASSLRQGGKNEQFF,TGTGCCAGCAGTCTCAGGCAGGGAGGAAAGAATGAGCAGTTCTTC
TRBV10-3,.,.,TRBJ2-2,CAISVTNTGTSIGVTGELFF,TGTGCCATCAGTGTTACAAACACCGGGACATCCATCGGTGTGACCGGGGAGCTGTTTTTT
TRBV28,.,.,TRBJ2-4,CASSLSLEYGRKNIQYF,TGTGCCAGCAGTTTATCCTTGGAGTATGGCAGAAAAAACATTCAGTACTTC
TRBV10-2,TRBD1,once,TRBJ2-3,CASRDRGAGTDTQYF,TGCGCCAGCAGGGACAGGGGTGCGGGCACAGATACGCAGTATTTT
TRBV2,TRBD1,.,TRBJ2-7,CASSSGTGAYEQYF,TGTGCCAGCAGTTCCGGGACAGGGGCCTACGAGCAGTACTTC
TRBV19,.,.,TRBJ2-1,CASSTPRDEQFF,TGTGCCAGTAGTACCCCTCGTGATGAGCAGTTCTTC
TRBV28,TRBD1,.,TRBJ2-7,CASSFPGQGNTYEQYF,TGTGCCAGCAGTTTCCCCGGACAGGGGAACACCTACGAGCAGTACTTC
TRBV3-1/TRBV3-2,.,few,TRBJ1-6,CASRAGAQPLHF,TGTGCCAGCAGGGCGGGGGCCCAACCCCTCCACTTT
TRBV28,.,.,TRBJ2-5,CASSLPQGGPETQYF,TGTGCCAGCAGTTTACCCCAAGGGGGACCCGAGACCCAGTACTTC
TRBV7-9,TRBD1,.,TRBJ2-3,CASSGTGADTQYF,TGTGCCAGCTCCGGGACAGGGGCAGATACGCAGTATTTT
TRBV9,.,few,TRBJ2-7,CASSVAGVGIEQYF,TGTGCCAGCAGCGTAGCGGGGGTGGGAATCGAGCAGTACTTC
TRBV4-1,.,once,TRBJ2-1,CASSQDGAGNGNEQFF,TGCGCCAGCAGCCAAGATGGTGCAGGGAACGGCAATGAGCAGTTCTTC
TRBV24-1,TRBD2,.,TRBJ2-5,CATRAGRAGQETQYF,TGTGCCACCAGGGCCGGGAGGGCCGGTCAGGAGACCCAGTACTTC
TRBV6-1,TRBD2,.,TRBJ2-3,CASSEAGGRIGPQDTQYF,TGTGCCAGCAGTGAAGCAGGCGGGAGGATAGGTCCACAAGATACGCAGTATTTT
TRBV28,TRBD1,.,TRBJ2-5,CASSHRTGGAETQYF,TGTGCCAGCAGTCACCGGACAGGGGGCGCAGAGACCCAGTACTTC
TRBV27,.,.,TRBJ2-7,CASTLLGGSDEQYF,TGTGCCAGCACCCTTTTGGGGGGTTCTGACGAGCAGTACTTC
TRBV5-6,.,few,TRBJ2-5,CASSSLHQETQYF,TGTGCCAGCAGTTCCCTCCACCAAGAGACCCAGTACTTC
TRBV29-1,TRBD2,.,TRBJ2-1,CSAALAGWAYNEQFF,TGCAGCGCCGCCCTAGCGGGATGGGCCTACAATGAGCAGTTCTTC
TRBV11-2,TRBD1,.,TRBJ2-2,CASSFGTVNTGELFF,TGTGCCAGCAGCTTTGGGACAGTGAACACCGGGGAGCTGTTTTTT
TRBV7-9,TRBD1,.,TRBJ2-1,CASSVTGVGEQFF,TGTGCCAGCAGCGTTACAGGGGTAGGCGAGCAGTTCTTC
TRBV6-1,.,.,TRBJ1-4,CASSESVRGNEKLFF,TGTGCCAGCAGTGAATCGGTCAGAGGTAATGAAAAACTGTTTTTT
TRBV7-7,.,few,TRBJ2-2,CASSLEVLGRYTGELFF,TGTGCCAGCAGCTTAGAAGTTTTGGGGCGGTACACCGGGGAGCTGTTTTTT
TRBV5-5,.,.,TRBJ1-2,CASSLEEGRGTGYTF,TGTGCCAGCAGCTTGGAGGAGGGAAGAGGAACAGGCTACACCTTC
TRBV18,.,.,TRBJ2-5,CASSPRRGQETQYF,TGTGCCAGCTCACCAAGGAGGGGCCAAGAGACCCAGTACTTC
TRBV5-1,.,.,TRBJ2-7,CASSAMDEQYF,TGCGCCAGCAGCGCTATGGACGAGCAGTACTTC
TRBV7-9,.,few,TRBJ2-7,CASSLDSGPHEQYF,TGTGCCAGCAGCTTAGACAGCGGCCCCCACGAGCAGTACTTC
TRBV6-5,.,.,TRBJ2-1,CASRGSSYNEQFF,TGTGCCAGCAGGGGGAGCTCCTACAATGAGCAGTTCTTC
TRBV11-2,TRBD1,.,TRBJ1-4,CASSSGQGYELFF,TGTGCCAGCAGCTCGGGACAGGGGTATGAACTGTTTTTT
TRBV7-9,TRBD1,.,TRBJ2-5,CASGEDRGQETQYF,TGTGCCAGCGGGGAAGACAGGGGCCAAGAGACCCAGTACTTC
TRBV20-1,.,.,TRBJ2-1,CSASIGGSYNEQFF,TGCAGTGCTAGTATCGGGGGCTCCTACAATGAGCAGTTCTTC
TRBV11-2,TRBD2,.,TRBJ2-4,CASSFGTAGGNIQYF,TGTGCCAGCAGCTTCGGGACAGCGGGGGGAAACATTCAGTACTTC
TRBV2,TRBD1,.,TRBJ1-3,CARRETVQQGPYGNTIYF,TGTGCCAGGAGGGAGACGGTCCAACAGGGGCCCTACGGAAACACCATATATTTT
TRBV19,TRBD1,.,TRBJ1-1,CASSNPRTGGTEAFF,TGTGCCAGTAGTAACCCACGGACAGGGGGGACTGAAGCTTTCTTT